This note documents a single T cell receptor (beta chain) sequence. Its antigen is not identified. This sample was taken from a study of T cell responses to AZD1222 COVID-19 vaccine. Study-wide results and caveats: Donors in the cohort were predominantly white British and more often female, and clonal diversity was possibly underestimated.

CDR3 length equals 18 residues. V lost 4 bases to trimming and J lost 0 bases; unmatched junction nucleotides: 11. Germline assignment: CDR1 GTSNPN and CDR2 SVGIG (reference sequence). Clones were read by immunoSEQ multiplex PCR, and TCRdb kept only the in-frame ones, dropping some. The sample consists of around 99,000 clones, around 91% of them appearing once. The receptor's source is an adult in good health. This sequence joins TRBV30 and TRBJ2-3; 12 nucleotides match TRBD2. The sequenced sample was peripheral blood, obtained on day 0 of AZD1222 vaccination. CDR3 in amino acids: CAWTYPRLAGVSTDTQYF. The DNA for the CDR3 is TGTGCCTGGACGTACCCCCGACTAGCGGGGGTTAGCACAGATACGCAGTATTTT. The variable domain in full, with the rest retrieved from reference TRBV30 and TRBJ2-3, is SQTIHQWPATLVQPVGSPLSLECTVEGTSNPNLYWYRQAAGRGLQLLFYSVGIGQISSEVPQNLSASRPQDRQFILSSKKLLLSDSGFYLCAWTYPRLAGVSTDTQYFGPGTRLTVL.